This T cell receptor beta chain appears in the sequencing data of a study of blood T cell repertoires in COVID-19. Study overall: Samples representing acute and convalescent COVID-19 were sourced from the United States, Italy and Spain.

The table lists this clone with a count of one. V lost 4 bases, J lost 1 base, and 17 bases lay in between. This CDR3 comprises 17 residues. Germline lookup yields CDR1 LGHNA and CDR2 YSLEER. The table came from immunoSEQ multiplex PCR; TCRdb's copy has only in-frame clones and leaves some out. The sample holds fewer than 200,000 clones; over 70% are singletons and the top ten take roughly 9.1%. Sequences were obtained from peripheral blood. The chain links TRBV4-3 to TRBJ1-3, with D perhaps matching TRBD1 (5 bases). This sequence originates from a woman over 75 with active or convalescent COVID-19. The CDR3 DNA reads as TGCGCCAGCAGCCGTGAAACTAATGGGGCTTCTGGAAACACCATATATTTT. It translates to CASSRETNGASGNTIYF.